The present T cell receptor beta chain was sequenced within a study of tumor-infiltrating lymphocytes in localized non-small cell lung cancer. Germline V CDR1 and CDR2: SGHDN, FVKESK. The CDR3 runs to 17 residues. Losses at the gene ends were 4 bases for V and 5 bases for J; bases not matched to a gene: 13. Some clones are missing from TCRdb's copy, which holds only in-frame ones; the method was immunoSEQ multiplex PCR. The sample has around 17,000 clones, 45% to 50% seen once. The sequencing input was lung tumor tissue. The chain carries TRBV14 and TRBJ2-3; 9 bases align to TRBD2. The receptor was isolated from a human donor with non-small cell lung cancer. The chain's CDR3 is CASSPYYSRGGRDTQYF. Here the CDR3 DNA reads TGTGCCAGCAGCCCCTACTATTCGCGGGGGGGCCGAGATACGCAGTATTTT. Using reference TRBV14 and TRBJ2-3 for the parts outside the CDR3, the full variable domain is EAGVTQFPSHSVIEKGQTVTLRCDPISGHDNLYWYRRVMGKEIKFLLHFVKESKQDESGMPNNRFLAERTGGTYSTLKVQPAELEDSGVYFCASSPYYSRGGRDTQYFGPGTRLTVL.